This T cell receptor (beta chain) was found in a study of blood T cells in healthy people across ages. The CDR3 contains 14 residues. V dropped 6 bases and J dropped 5; count of bases not matched to a gene: 4. Germline CDR1 reads SGHTA; CDR2 reads FQGNSA. A second PCR, run for roughly 7 to 11 cycles, used a sample-barcoded 5' primer plus a J-beta primer mix. Using its own MiXCR run on the 5' RACE reads, TCRdb lists one record per CDR3 protein. The sample has about 1.7 million distinct CDR3 sequences, 28% seen once; the top ten hold roughly 8%. In its sample, this clonotype was seen a few times. Sequencing used blood. This sequence originates from a woman in her thirties in good health. The chain is built from TRBV7-2 and TRBJ1-6; 7 nucleotides match TRBD1. The CDR3: CASSLGQHNSPLHF. DNA of the CDR3: TGTGCCAGCAGTTTGGGACAGCATAATTCACCCCTCCACTTT.